This T cell receptor (beta chain) was sequenced during a study of blood T cell repertoires in COVID-19. Germline lookup yields CDR1 SEHNR and CDR2 FQNEAQ (reference sequence). The V gene end was trimmed by 6 bases and the J gene end by 7 bases; junction bases not matched to a gene: 8. This CDR3 region has 15 residues. The repertoire was sequenced with immunoSEQ multiplex PCR; TCRdb's copy has only in-frame clones and lacks some. Here the sample spans around 240,000 clones, 85% to 90% being singletons. This sequence was found in a man aged 50 to 60 who had been exposed to COVID-19. The sample comprised PBMCs or T cells enriched from blood (not recorded which). The J gene is TRBJ1-3, the V gene TRBV7-9, with 11 bases fitting TRBD1. In DNA form, the CDR3 reads TGTGCCAGCAGGCCGACCGGGACAGGGGGTAACACCATATATTTT. Encoded protein: CASRPTGTGGNTIYF.